Presented here are 20 T cell receptor beta chains from one specimen sequenced in a study of technical replicates of blood from several donors. The method was immunoSEQ multiplex PCR; TCRdb's version includes in-frame clones alone and lacks a portion of them. The sample has 79,000 or so clones; 85% to 95% are singletons. The specimen was T cells isolated from PBMCs. These receptors were obtained from a human donor in good health.

In this sample, this clone turned up once. V and J are TRBV11-2 and TRBJ2-6; D gene uncertain. The CDR3 contains 16 residues. Germline V lookup: CDR1 SGHAT, CDR2 FQNNGV. Trimming removed 1 base from V and 2 bases from J, with 9 bases in between. CDR3 bases: TGTGCCAGCAGCTTAGGCAGGTACACTGGGGCCAACGTCCTGACTTTC. It is translated as CASSLGRYTGANVLTF.

V and J are TRBV7-8 and TRBJ1-1, with 7 bases aligning to TRBD1. V lost 4 bases, J lost 2 bases, and 4 bases stayed unmatched. CDR3 size: 14 residues. The germline gives CDR1 SGHVS, CDR2 FQNEAQ. The CDR3 nucleotides are TGTGCCAGCAGCTCAACAGGGGCTAACACTGAAGCTTTCTTT. It is translated as CASSSTGANTEAFF.

This chain links TRBV7-8 with TRBJ2-7; the D gene is possibly TRBD2 (6 bases). V was trimmed by 5 bases and J by 9 bases, leaving 17 bases between them. The CDR3 has 13 residues. CDR1 SGHVS and CDR2 FQNEAQ come from the germline V gene. This CDR3 reads CASSPYRDSWQYF. CDR3 bases: TGTGCCAGCAGCCCCTACCGGGACTCCTGGCAGTACTTC.

This sequence joins TRBV6-5 and TRBJ2-7, with TRBD1 as a possible D gene (6 bases). Germline V lookup: CDR1 MNHEY, CDR2 SVGAGI. Trimming removed 9 bases at V and 0 bases at J, with 18 bases between. The CDR3 sequence is 15 residues long. In DNA form, the CDR3 reads TGTGCCAGGGACAATAACGGGACACTCTCCTACGAGCAGTACTTC. Translated: CARDNNGTLSYEQYF.

This chain connects TRBV28 to TRBJ2-7; possible D gene TRBD1, 6 bases. The ends were cut back, 6 bases at V and 1 base at J, with 13 bases in the middle. Germline loops: CDR1 MDHEN, CDR2 SYDVKM. The CDR3 is 14 residues long. This chain's CDR3 is CASSLRDKSYEQYF. DNA for the CDR3: TGTGCCAGCAGCCTCCGGGACAAATCCTACGAGCAGTACTTC.

V gene TRBV19 combines with J gene TRBJ2-7; TRBD1 is a possible D gene (5 bases). Trimming removed 5 bases from V and 4 bases from J, with 21 bases in between. Germline V gives CDR1 LNHDA, CDR2 SQIVND (reference sequence). The CDR3 contains 16 residues. The DNA of the CDR3 is TGTGCCAGTAGTCTAGGCTGGGGCAGGGCTGGATACGAGCAGTACTTC. It yields the protein CASSLGWGRAGYEQYF.

The rearrangement links TRBV7-9 to TRBJ2-1; D possibly corresponds to TRBD1 (5 bases). V lost 2 bases and J 12 bases, leaving 11 bases between the germline ends. Germline assignment: CDR1 SEHNR and CDR2 FQNEAQ (reference sequence). This CDR3 has 12 amino acids. In DNA, the CDR3 is TGTGCCAGCAGCTTAAGGGGTGAATCGCAGTTCTTC. This encodes CASSLRGESQFF.

The chain couples TRBV2 to TRBJ1-5, with unresolved D. With 7 bases removed from V and 2 bases from J, the gap between germline ends came to 12 bases. The CDR3 extends over 14 amino acids. CDR1 and CDR2 (germline): SNHLY, FYNNEI. The CDR3 DNA sequence: TGTGCCAGCAAAAGGACTGATGGCAATCAGCCCCAGCATTTT. This encodes CASKRTDGNQPQHF.

This rearrangement joins TRBV6-5 to TRBJ2-2; D is unresolved. The CDR3 extends over 15 amino acids. The ends were cut back, 0 bases at V and 1 base at J, with 6 bases in the middle. The germline V gene encodes CDR1 MNHEY and CDR2 SVGAGI. The CDR3 bases are TGTGCCAGCAGTTACTCGTTCCTGAACACCGGGGAGCTGTTTTTT. Its translation is CASSYSFLNTGELFF.

V is TRBV2 and J is TRBJ1-1, with D tentatively TRBD1 (5 bases). The germline V and J ends were trimmed by 1 base and 4 bases, with 10 bases remaining between them. This CDR3 has 14 residues. Looked up from germline, CDR1 is SNHLY and CDR2 is FYNNEI. The CDR3 is CASSEGRGVTEAFF. DNA of the CDR3: TGTGCCAGCAGTGAAGGGCGGGGGGTCACTGAAGCTTTCTTT.

The rearrangement joins TRBV7-8 to TRBJ2-1; TRBD1 might be the D (6 bases). Germline CDR1 and CDR2: SGHVS and FQNEAQ. This CDR3 has 14 residues. With 3 bases removed from V and 8 bases from J, the gap between germline ends came to 14 bases. The CDR3 here is CASSLQIQGYEQFF. The CDR3 nucleotides are TGTGCCAGCAGCTTGCAAATACAGGGTTATGAGCAGTTCTTC. Full variable domain (outside the CDR3, taken from reference TRBV7-8 and TRBJ2-1): GAGVSQSPRYKVAKRGQDVALRCDPISGHVSLFWYQQALGQGPEFLTYFQNEAQLDKSGLPSDRFFAERPEGSVSTLKIQRTQQEDSAVYLCASSLQIQGYEQFFGPGTRLTVL.

V and J are TRBV5-6 and TRBJ2-1; TRBD2 aligns across 13 bases. There are 14 residues in the CDR3. Trimming at V came to 7 bases and at J to 6 bases, leaving 4 bases not matched to a gene. Germline-derived CDR1 and CDR2 are SGHDT and YYEEEE. This CDR3 reads CASRTSGRGNEQFF. The DNA for the CDR3 is TGTGCCAGCCGAACTAGCGGGAGGGGCAATGAGCAGTTCTTC.

The CDR3 reads CASSRDREIYEQYF. CDR3 sequence (DNA): TGTGCCAGCAGTCGGGACAGGGAAATCTACGAGCAGTACTTC. The chain has TRBV25-1 and TRBJ2-7, with 9 bases identical to TRBD1. The germline V gene has CDR1 MGHDK and CDR2 SYGVNS. J gave up 3 bases and V 5 bases, and 5 bases lay outside the gene matches. This CDR3 region has 14 residues.

The genes are TRBV7-2 and TRBJ2-5, with 11 positions matching TRBD2. The CDR3 runs to 16 residues. Per the germline V gene, CDR1 is SGHTA and CDR2 is FQGNSA. The V gene end was trimmed by 1 base and the J gene end by 2 bases; junction bases not matched to a gene: 3. CDR3 loop: CASSLGTSGFQETQYF. The DNA of the CDR3 is TGTGCCAGCAGCTTAGGGACTAGCGGGTTTCAAGAGACCCAGTACTTC. Based on the CDR3 plus reference TRBV7-2 and TRBJ2-5, the full variable domain is GAGVSQSPSNKVTEKGKDVELRCDPISGHTALYWYRQSLGQGLEFLIYFQGNSAPDKSGLPSDRFSAERTGGSVSTLTIQRTQQEDSAVYLCASSLGTSGFQETQYFGPGTRLLVL.

The rearrangement uses TRBV19 and TRBJ2-3; maybe TRBD1 (5 bases). CDR1 LNHDA and CDR2 SQIVND come from the germline V gene (reference sequence). Trimming stripped 4 bases from V and 0 bases from J, with 14 bases between. The CDR3 sequence is 16 residues long. The CDR3 sequence: CASSKAGKTSTDTQYF. DNA for the CDR3: TGTGCCAGTAGTAAGGCAGGGAAGACTAGCACAGATACGCAGTATTTT.

This chain joins TRBV18 and TRBJ2-7; 13 bases map to TRBD2. This CDR3 has 14 amino acids. J was trimmed by 2 bases and V by 8 bases; bases with no gene match: 3. Germline CDR1 is KGHSH and CDR2 is LQKENI. This CDR3 is CASRGTSGTYEQYF. The CDR3 DNA follows: TGTGCCAGCCGCGGGACTAGCGGGACCTACGAGCAGTACTTC.

The chain combines TRBV28 with TRBJ2-3; TRBD1 agrees at 11 bases. The V gene's germline CDR1 is MDHEN and CDR2 SYDVKM. V gave up 10 bases and J gave up 7 bases; unmatched junction bases: 7. The CDR3 spans 13 residues. The chain's CDR3 is CATGGQGEYTQYF. Here the CDR3 DNA reads TGTGCCACAGGGGGACAGGGGGAGTATACGCAGTATTTT. The full variable domain, with the rest looked up from reference TRBV28 and TRBJ2-3, is DVKVTQSSRYLVKRTGEKVFLECVQDMDHENMFWYRQDPGLGLRLIYFSYDVKMKEKGDIPEGYSVSREKKERFSLILESASTNQTSMYLCATGGQGEYTQYFGPGTRLTVL.

The DNA for the CDR3 is TGCGCCAGCAGCCAAGATACGAGGAGACGGGACGAGCAGTACTTC. Encoded protein: CASSQDTRRRDEQYF. J is TRBJ2-7 and V is TRBV4-3; D call uncertain. Germline V gene data show CDR1 as LGHNA and CDR2 as YSLEER. V dropped 0 bases and J dropped 5 bases, with 14 bases sitting between them. This CDR3 has 15 residues.

CDR3 coding DNA: TGTGCCATCAGTGAGTCGAGGCAGGGGGCTTTTGAAAAACTGTTTTTT. Translation gives CAISESRQGAFEKLFF. The gene calls are TRBV10-3 and TRBJ1-4, with 8 nucleotides matching TRBD1. The J segment lost 7 bases and the V segment lost 0 bases, leaving 7 bases of the junction unmatched. Germline CDR1 and CDR2: ENHRY and SYGVKD. The CDR3 consists of 16 residues.

This chain joins TRBV4-3 and TRBJ1-3; D is perhaps TRBD1 (5 bases). V lost 0 bases and J lost 0, with 15 bases in between. Germline-derived CDR1 and CDR2 are LGHNA and YSLEER. CDR3 length: 18 amino acids. CDR3 in DNA: TGCGCCAGCAGCCAAGATGGAAGGCAGGGCAGCTCTGGAAACACCATATATTTT. Protein product: CASSQDGRQGSSGNTIYF.